The 12 T cell receptor beta chains presented below share a single source sample, sequenced in a study of untreated major depressive disorder. General observations from the study: TRBV05-01 (Vbeta 5.1) usage was higher in CD4+ T cells of depressed patients than controls.

The data were produced by immunoSEQ multiplex PCR, yet TCRdb's version contains in-frame clones alone and is incomplete. The sample lists about 25,000 clones; 91% were seen once. Antigens of these TCRs are unknown. Sequenced input: CD4+ T cells from PBMCs. These receptor sequences come from a young woman with major depressive disorder.

The V call is TRBV5-1, the J call TRBJ2-5; D is perhaps TRBD1 or TRBD2 (5 bases each). Looked up from germline, CDR1 is SGHRS and CDR2 is YFSETQ. This CDR3 contains 14 residues. Trimming removed 1 base at V and 2 bases at J, with 9 bases between. CDR3 protein: CASSLIWGQETQYF. In nucleotides, the CDR3 is TGCGCCAGCAGCTTGATTTGGGGGCAAGAGACCCAGTACTTC. The full variable domain, with the rest looked up from reference TRBV5-1 and TRBJ2-5, is KAGVTQTPRYLIKTRGQQVTLSCSPISGHRSVSWYQQTPGQGLQFLFEYFSETQRNKGNFPGRFSGRQFSNSRSEMNVSTLELGDSALYLCASSLIWGQETQYFGPGTRLLVL.

The chain carries TRBV5-1 and TRBJ1-2; 8 positions match TRBD1. In germline, CDR1 is SGHRS, CDR2 YFSETQ. The CDR3 spans 15 residues. Trimming took 2 bases from V and 4 from J; bases not matched to a gene: 7. The CDR3 sequence: CASSFVQGAIYGYTF. The CDR3 coding sequence is TGCGCCAGCAGCTTTGTCCAGGGGGCGATCTATGGCTACACCTTC.

The V call is TRBV27, the J call TRBJ1-1; D ambiguous. Deletions cut 5 bases from V and 2 bases from J, with 12 bases between. The CDR3 sequence is 14 residues long. Germline loops: CDR1 MNHEY, CDR2 SMNVEV (reference sequence). CDR3 sequence reads: CASSEGGGNTEAFF. The CDR3 DNA reads as TGTGCCAGCAGTGAGGGAGGAGGAAACACTGAAGCTTTCTTT.

The chain joins TRBV10-3 to TRBJ1-2; D is ambiguous. Germline CDR1 and CDR2: ENHRY and SYGVKD. Trimming took off 4 bases at V and 4 bases at J, with 13 bases between the two ends. The CDR3 contains 14 residues. The DNA for the CDR3 is TGTGCCATCAGTGGCCTGACACGGAGCTATGGCTACACCTTC. It encodes CAISGLTRSYGYTF.

The rearrangement joins TRBV4-1 to TRBJ1-5; D is unclear. Germline V lookup: CDR1 MGHRA, CDR2 YSYEKL. CDR3 length: 14 amino acids. Between the trimmed V and J ends, which lost 0 bases and 2 bases, there was a span of 5 bases. As DNA, the CDR3 is TGCGCCAGCAGCCAAGATCATGGCAATCAGCCCCAGCATTTT. Amino acids: CASSQDHGNQPQHF.

There are a few counts of this clone. The chain recombines TRBV2 with TRBJ1-6; no clear D. Germline V CDR1 and CDR2: SNHLY, FYNNEI. The CDR3 extends over 15 amino acids. Trimming took 2 bases from V and 10 from J, leaving 15 bases between them. CDR3 sequence: CASSEKATTQSPLHF. The DNA of the CDR3 is TGTGCCAGCAGTGAAAAGGCCACTACCCAGTCACCCCTCCACTTT.

J is TRBJ2-2 and V is TRBV2; D is ambiguous. Trimming took 6 bases from V and 1 from J, leaving 9 bases between them. This CDR3 is built from 14 residues. The germline V gene encodes CDR1 SNHLY and CDR2 FYNNEI. The CDR3 DNA reads TGTGCCAGCAGAGTGGGCGAGAACACCGGGGAGCTGTTTTTT. Its translation: CASRVGENTGELFF.

CDR3 region: CSVDFGQLNEAFF. Written as DNA, the CDR3 is TGCAGCGTTGATTTCGGACAGCTAAATGAAGCTTTCTTT. The rearrangement joins TRBV29-1 to TRBJ1-1; a possible D gene is TRBD1 (6 bases). The CDR3 runs to 13 residues. Trimming stripped 3 bases from V and 7 bases from J, with 15 bases between. Looked up from germline, CDR1 is SQVTM and CDR2 is ANQGSEA.

The gene calls are TRBV2 and TRBJ2-3; 12 nucleotides align to TRBD2. Germline CDR1 and CDR2: SNHLY and FYNNEI. J gave up 8 bases and V 6 bases, and 9 bases lay outside the gene matches. The CDR3 contains 15 residues. The CDR3 reads CASRSTSGGAGTQYF. The CDR3 DNA sequence: TGTGCCAGCAGGTCGACTAGCGGGGGTGCGGGTACGCAGTATTTT.

The V and J genes are TRBV12-5 and TRBJ2-7; the match to TRBD2 covers 11 bases. The germline CDR1 and CDR2 sequences are LGHNT and FRNRAP. J gave up 5 bases and V 0 bases, and 3 bases lay outside the gene matches. The CDR3 spans 15 residues. The CDR3, as DNA: TGTGCTAGTGGTTTGGTTCTTAGCGGGAGGGACGAGCAGTACTTC. It translates to CASGLVLSGRDEQYF. The whole variable domain, remainder taken from reference TRBV12-5 and TRBJ2-7, is DARVTQTPRHKVTEMGQEVTMRCQPILGHNTVFWYRQTMMQGLELLAYFRNRAPLDDSGMPKDRFSAEMPDATLATLKIQPSEPRDSAVYFCASGLVLSGRDEQYFGPGTRLTVT.

The genes are TRBV29-1 and TRBJ2-3, with 7 bases identical to TRBD1. The CDR3 is 13 residues long. With V trimmed by 3 bases and J by 7 bases, 7 bases remained unmatched. CDR1 and CDR2 (germline): SQVTM, ANQGSEA. The DNA for the CDR3 is TGCAGCGTTGAGAGACAGGGACATTATACGCAGTATTTT. Translated, it gives CSVERQGHYTQYF.

This clone occurred once. The J gene is TRBJ2-7, the V gene TRBV6-5; 9 nucleotides align to TRBD2. Germline CDR1 and CDR2: MNHEY and SVGAGI. CDR3 length: 16 residues. Germline trimming cut 2 bases from V and 3 bases from J; bases unmatched to any gene: 8. The CDR3 protein is CASSYGSGLANYEQYF. In DNA form, the CDR3 reads TGTGCCAGCAGTTACGGGTCGGGACTAGCAAACTACGAGCAGTACTTC.